This T cell receptor (beta chain) stems from a study of cytotoxic CD8 clonotypes in ibrutinib-treated CLL (dated by TCRdb to 2020 to 2023). Regarding the study in general: The cohort included more than 14 treatment-naive and under 13 relapsed/refractory patients; 17 were IGHV unmutated. Every remission and progressive disease sample was obtained while ibrutinib was still being received by the patients. Responses were partial in roughly 24 patients and complete in 2; after median about 5.5 years follow-up, around 15 stayed in remission and roughly twelve progressed. Of the roughly 86 people in the trial, 26 had longitudinal samples available. Response samples were taken after a median of approximately a year on treatment, ranging from about 6 to 40 months. Cryopreserved peripheral blood mononuclear cells were obtained before treatment, at response, and at either sustained remission or disease progression. On average, each sample had about 250,000 productive templates and 100,000 or so productive rearrangements. Study-level results and caveats: Public clonotypes were rare and either contracted or stayed stable during treatment, and the rise in clonality at ibrutinib response reflected the expansion of private clonotypes. At baseline, clonality was higher than in age-matched healthy donors and showed a strong correlation with circulating CD8+ T-cell counts. Clonality rose at ibrutinib response, remained stable during sustained remission, and dropped back toward baseline at progression. Lymph node repertoires were not examined, and the timing of sampling was not matched between patients in sustained remission and those whose disease progressed.

This clone was detected once. The specificity of this receptor is unknown. Within one base of it there is no much larger clone, and no base qualities were kept. The goal of deep resolution MiSeq sequencing was a depth between 1 in 1 million and 1 in 200,000 T cells, and coverage averaged 10x per clonotype. The immunoSEQ hsTCRB Kit was used to generate the TCR beta libraries. The published analysis was carried out like this. ImmunoSEQ Data Assistant and ImmunoSEQ Analyzer were used for data analysis, and V, D and J genes were assigned according to IMGT definitions. Clonality was computed as one minus normalized Shannon entropy of productive rearrangement frequencies, ranging from 0 to 1. Public clonotype analysis was restricted to overrepresented clonotypes comprising at least 0.05% of each patient's repertoire. Around 13 age-matched healthy donor repertoires from immuneACCESS were used as controls for clonality. The table was pulled from immuneACCESS by TCRdb, which kept in-frame rearrangements only. Such tables lose some clones; where checked, under half of the loss comes from unresolved V genes, and the rest has no known cause. V and J calls plus clone size are reproduced from that table; the DNA served to infer D and trimming. Recorded for this sample are some 150,000 clones; over 60% of them occurred a single time. Together, the top ten hold roughly 13% of the sample.

Sample time point, as interpreted from the label and publication: approximately 11 months on ibrutinib. For TCR beta library preparation, around 2.2 micrograms of genomic DNA was extracted from cryopreserved PBMCs. High-throughput TCR beta sequencing was performed on longitudinal blood samples from CLL patients receiving ibrutinib monotherapy. The patients took part in an open-label, single-center phase 2 trial of ibrutinib monotherapy. V trim: 4 bases; J trim: 4 bases; unmatched bases: 8. According to the germline V gene, CDR1 reads SGHRS and CDR2 reads YFSETQ. The CDR3 starts with the cysteine, ends with the phenylalanine, and has 15 residues. Only the CDR3 portion is preserved as DNA: 45 bases, with reading frame beginning at the first base.

This sequence originates from a human donor with chronic lymphocytic leukemia. Recombination joined TRBV5-1 with TRBJ2-5; a stretch of 9 junction bases matches TRBD1. This specimen was PBMCs, taken after 12 months of ibrutinib treatment. The CDR3 protein is CASSPPGQGGETQYF. The DNA is TGCGCCAGCAGCCCTCCGGGACAGGGAGGAGAGACCCAGTACTTC.